Reported below is one T cell receptor beta chain. The data stem from a study of blood T cell repertoires in COVID-19. Across the study: Acute-phase and convalescent COVID-19 samples originated in the United States, Italy and Spain. Nucleic acid was either cDNA or gDNA, and it came from T cells, B-cell-depleted T cells, or PBMCs.

Germline CDR1 is MDHEN and CDR2 is SYDVKM. The CDR3 contains 15 residues. Trimming at V came to 5 bases and at J to 5 bases, leaving 8 bases not matched to a gene. Authors' analysis steps: Estimation of nucleated cell counts was performed using reference gene primer amplification. Repertoires were generated with immunoSEQ multiplex PCR, while TCRdb's copy carries only in-frame clones and drops some. The DNA was the basis for D and trimming; V, J and clone size are from that table. This table holds fewer than 70,000 clones, about 78% found once. The sequenced sample consisted of peripheral blood. The V gene is TRBV28, the J gene TRBJ1-4; 7 positions agree with TRBD1. The TCR was taken from a human donor in a cohort sampled during active COVID-19. In DNA, the CDR3 is TGTGCCAGCAGTACCCGACAGGGCCTGAATGAAAAACTGTTTTTT. This sequence encodes CASSTRQGLNEKLFF.